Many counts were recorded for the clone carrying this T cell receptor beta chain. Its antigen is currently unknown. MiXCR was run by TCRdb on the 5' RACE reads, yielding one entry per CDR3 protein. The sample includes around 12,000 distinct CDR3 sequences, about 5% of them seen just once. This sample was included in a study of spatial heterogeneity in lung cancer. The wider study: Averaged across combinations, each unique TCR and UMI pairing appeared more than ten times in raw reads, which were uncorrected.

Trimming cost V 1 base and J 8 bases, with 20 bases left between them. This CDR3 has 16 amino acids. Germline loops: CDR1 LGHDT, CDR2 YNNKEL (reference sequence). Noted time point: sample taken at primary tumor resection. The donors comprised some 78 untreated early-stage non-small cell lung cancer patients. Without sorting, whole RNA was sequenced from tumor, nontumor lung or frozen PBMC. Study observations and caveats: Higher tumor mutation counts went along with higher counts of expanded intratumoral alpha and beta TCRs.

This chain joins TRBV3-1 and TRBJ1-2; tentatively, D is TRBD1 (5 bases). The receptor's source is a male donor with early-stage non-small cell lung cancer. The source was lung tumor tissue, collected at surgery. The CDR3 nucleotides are TGTGCCAGCAGCCAAGGTCTGGCCAGGGCCTTACGGGGCTACACCTTC. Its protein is CASSQGLARALRGYTF.